The rows below give T cell receptor beta chains drawn from one sample of a study of cytomegalovirus exposure and HLA in healthy donors. Profiling relied on immunoSEQ multiplex PCR, and the TCRdb table lists in-frame clones only, not all of them. Among 200,000 to 250,000 clones listed, around 80% were seen once. Sequenced sample: PBMCs. The receptors derive from a girl aged 2-10 years in good health and CMV-seronegative. The CDR3 runs from the conserved cysteine through the conserved F or W. D genes are given only for firm matches. Clone sizes are given selectively: once, few, many, or a class where the clone is expanded.

TRBV4-2	-	TRBD1	TRBJ2-3	CASSQPPGQGTDTQYF	TGTGCCAGCAGCCAACCACCGGGACAGGGCACAGATACGCAGTATTTT
TRBV10-3	few	-	TRBJ2-5	CAIRNQETQYF	TGTGCCATCAGAAACCAGGAGACCCAGTACTTC
TRBV9	-	TRBD1	TRBJ1-2	CASSPTGGYGYTF	TGTGCCAGCAGCCCAACAGGGGGCTATGGCTACACCTTC
TRBV5-6	-	-	TRBJ1-2	CASSFYASDVSPGGYTF	TGTGCCAGCAGCTTTTATGCGAGCGACGTTTCACCCGGCGGCTACACCTTC
TRBV7-9	few	-	TRBJ1-6	CASSLVTAGSPLHF	TGTGCCAGCAGCTTAGTGACAGCGGGCTCACCCCTCCACTTT
TRBV4-1	-	TRBD2	TRBJ2-7	CASSQELAGLYEQYF	TGCGCCAGCAGCCAAGAACTAGCGGGGCTCTACGAGCAGTACTTC
TRBV5-1	-	-	TRBJ2-1	CASSAMTAYNEQFF	TGCGCCAGCAGCGCCATGACAGCGTACAATGAGCAGTTCTTC
TRBV6-5	-	-	TRBJ2-5	CASMGAEQTWETQYF	TGTGCCAGCATGGGGGCTGAGCAAACGTGGGAGACCCAGTACTTC
TRBV5-4	few	TRBD2	TRBJ2-5	CASKRGGQETQYF	TGTGCCAGCAAGCGGGGGGGGCAAGAGACCCAGTACTTC
TRBV10-3	-	-	TRBJ2-1	CAILLDNEQFF	TGTGCCATCTTACTAGACAATGAGCAGTTCTTC
TRBV4-1	-	TRBD2	TRBJ2-3	CASSQDVRGRLGTDTQYF	TGCGCCAGCAGCCAAGACGTCCGCGGGAGGCTGGGGACAGATACGCAGTATTTT
TRBV9	-	TRBD1	TRBJ1-1	CASSPWTGGHTEAFF	TGTGCCAGCAGCCCCTGGACAGGGGGTCACACTGAAGCTTTCTTT
TRBV6-1	once	-	TRBJ2-7	CASTSAAYEQYF	TGTGCCAGCACTAGCGCAGCCTACGAGCAGTACTTC
TRBV6-5	-	-	TRBJ1-1	CASREHRRDKGAFF	TGTGCCAGCAGAGAGCACCGCCGGGACAAAGGTGCTTTCTTT
TRBV2	-	-	TRBJ1-2	CASRPPDSNYGYTF	TGTGCCAGCAGGCCCCCAGACAGCAATTATGGCTACACCTTC
TRBV5-1	-	-	TRBJ1-1	CASSLVRRDTEAFF	TGCGCCAGCAGCTTGGTTCGCAGGGACACTGAAGCTTTCTTT
TRBV19	-	-	TRBJ1-4	CASRGLGDIGGEKLFF	TGTGCCAGTAGGGGTTTGGGGGACATAGGGGGTGAAAAACTGTTTTTT
TRBV5-6	few	-	TRBJ1-2	CASSLDLSYGYTF	TGTGCCAGCAGCCTGGACCTTAGCTATGGCTACACCTTC
TRBV7-9	-	TRBD1	TRBJ1-2	CASREGAHGYTF	TGTGCCAGCAGGGAGGGGGCTCATGGCTACACCTTC
TRBV11-2	-	-	TRBJ2-2	CASSPISGELFF	TGTGCCAGCAGCCCCATTTCCGGGGAGCTGTTTTTT
TRBV6-5	-	TRBD2	TRBJ2-3	CASSRTSGRSDTQYF	TGTGCCAGCAGCCGGACTAGCGGGAGATCAGATACGCAGTATTTT
TRBV29-1	-	-	TRBJ1-2	CSVDIGTPVSNTF	TGCAGCGTTGATATCGGGACACCAGTCAGTAACACCTTC
TRBV2	-	-	TRBJ2-5	CASRPTGWETQYF	TGTGCCAGCAGGCCTACAGGGTGGGAGACCCAGTACTTC